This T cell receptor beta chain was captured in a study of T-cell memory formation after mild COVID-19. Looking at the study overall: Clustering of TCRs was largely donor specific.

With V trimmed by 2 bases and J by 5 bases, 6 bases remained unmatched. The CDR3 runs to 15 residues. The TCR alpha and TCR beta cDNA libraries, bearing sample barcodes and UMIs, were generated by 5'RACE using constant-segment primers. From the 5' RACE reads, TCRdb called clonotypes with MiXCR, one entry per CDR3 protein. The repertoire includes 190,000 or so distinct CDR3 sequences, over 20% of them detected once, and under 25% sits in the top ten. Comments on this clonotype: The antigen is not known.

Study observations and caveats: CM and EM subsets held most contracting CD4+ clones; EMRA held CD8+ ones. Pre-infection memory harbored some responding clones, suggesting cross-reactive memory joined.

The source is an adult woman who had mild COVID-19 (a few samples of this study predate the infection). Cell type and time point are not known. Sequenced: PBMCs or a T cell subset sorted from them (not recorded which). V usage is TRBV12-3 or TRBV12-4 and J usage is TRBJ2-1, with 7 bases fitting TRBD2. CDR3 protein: CASSLSSGINNEQFF. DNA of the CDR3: TGTGCCAGCAGTTTATCTAGCGGAATTAACAATGAGCAGTTCTTC.